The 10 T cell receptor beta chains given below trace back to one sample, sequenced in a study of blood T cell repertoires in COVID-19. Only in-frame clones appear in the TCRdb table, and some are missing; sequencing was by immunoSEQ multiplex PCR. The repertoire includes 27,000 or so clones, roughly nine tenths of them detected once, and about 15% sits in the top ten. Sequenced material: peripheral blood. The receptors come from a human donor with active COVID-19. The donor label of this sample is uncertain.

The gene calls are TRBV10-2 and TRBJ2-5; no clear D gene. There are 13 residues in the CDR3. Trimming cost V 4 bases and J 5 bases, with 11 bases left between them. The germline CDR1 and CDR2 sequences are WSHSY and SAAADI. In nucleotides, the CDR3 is TGCGCCAGCAGTGGATGGCTCGGGGAGACCCAGTACTTC. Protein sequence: CASSGWLGETQYF.

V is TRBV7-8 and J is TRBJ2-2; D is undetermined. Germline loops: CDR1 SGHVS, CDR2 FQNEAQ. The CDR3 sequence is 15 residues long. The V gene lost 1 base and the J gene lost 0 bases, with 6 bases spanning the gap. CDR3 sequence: CASSLDGSNTGELFF. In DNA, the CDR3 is TGTGCCAGCAGCTTAGATGGCTCGAACACCGGGGAGCTGTTTTTT.

The CDR3 DNA reads as TGTGGAGGGGACACCTACTCTGGAAACACCATATATTTT. Encoded protein: CGGDTYSGNTIYF. This chain links TRBV12-3 or TRBV12-4 with TRBJ1-3; TRBD1 might be the D (6 bases). This CDR3 has 13 amino acids.

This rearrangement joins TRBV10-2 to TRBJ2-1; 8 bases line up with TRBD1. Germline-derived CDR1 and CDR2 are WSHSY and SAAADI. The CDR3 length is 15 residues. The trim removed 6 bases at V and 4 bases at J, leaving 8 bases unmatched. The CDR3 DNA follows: TGCGCCAGCAGATACGGACAGGGCTCATACAATGAGCAGTTCTTC. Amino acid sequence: CASRYGQGSYNEQFF.

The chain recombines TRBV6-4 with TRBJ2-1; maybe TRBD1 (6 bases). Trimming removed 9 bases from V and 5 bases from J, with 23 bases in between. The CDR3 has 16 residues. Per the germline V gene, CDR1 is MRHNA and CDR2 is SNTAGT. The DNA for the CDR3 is TGTGCCAGGCGAGACCCGTTTGGGGGCTCAAACAATGAGCAGTTCTTC. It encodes CARRDPFGGSNNEQFF.

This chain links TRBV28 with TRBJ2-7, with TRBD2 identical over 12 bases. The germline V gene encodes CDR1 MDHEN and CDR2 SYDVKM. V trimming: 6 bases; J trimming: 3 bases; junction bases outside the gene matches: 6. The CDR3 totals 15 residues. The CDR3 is CASSLGLAGYYEQYF. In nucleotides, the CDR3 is TGTGCCAGCAGCCTTGGACTAGCGGGATACTACGAGCAGTACTTC.

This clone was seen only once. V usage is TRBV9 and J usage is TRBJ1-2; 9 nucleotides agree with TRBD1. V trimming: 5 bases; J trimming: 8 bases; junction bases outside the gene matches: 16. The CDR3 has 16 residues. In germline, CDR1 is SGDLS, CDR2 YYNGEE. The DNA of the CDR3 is TGTGCCAGCAGACCGGGACAGGGATCCGTTTACCACGGCTACACCTTC. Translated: CASRPGQGSVYHGYTF.

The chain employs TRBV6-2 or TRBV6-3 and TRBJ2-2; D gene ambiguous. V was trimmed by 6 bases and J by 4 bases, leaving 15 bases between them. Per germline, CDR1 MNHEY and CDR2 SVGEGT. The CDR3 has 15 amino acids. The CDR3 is CASRPDRVGTGELFF. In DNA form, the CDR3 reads TGTGCCAGCAGACCTGACCGGGTTGGCACCGGGGAGCTGTTTTTT.

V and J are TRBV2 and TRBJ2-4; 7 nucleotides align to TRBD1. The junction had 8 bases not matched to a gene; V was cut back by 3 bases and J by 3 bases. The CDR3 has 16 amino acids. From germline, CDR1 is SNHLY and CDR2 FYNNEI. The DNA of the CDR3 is TGTGCCAGCAGTGAGGGTCAGGGGGTTGGCAAAAACATTCAGTACTTC. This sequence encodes CASSEGQGVGKNIQYF.

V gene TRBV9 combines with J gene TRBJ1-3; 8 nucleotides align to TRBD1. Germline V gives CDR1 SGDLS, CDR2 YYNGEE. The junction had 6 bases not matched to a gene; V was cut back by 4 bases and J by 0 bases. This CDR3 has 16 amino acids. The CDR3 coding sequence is TGTGCCAGCAGCCACCGGGACAGGTCCTCTGGAAACACCATATATTTT. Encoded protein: CASSHRDRSSGNTIYF.